Following are 7 T cell receptor beta chains from one sample sequenced in a study of blood T cells in healthy people across ages. Together with a sample-barcoded 5' primer, a J-beta primer mix was included in a second PCR lasting about 6 to 11 cycles. One entry per CDR3 protein results from TCRdb running MiXCR on the 5' RACE reads. The sample has about 760,000 distinct CDR3 sequences, more than 50% seen once. The specimen sequenced was blood. These TCRs come from a man aged 40-49 years in good health.

This clonotype was detected only a few times. The chain couples TRBV6-2 or TRBV6-3 to TRBJ2-1, with a tentative D call TRBD2 (6 bases). Trimming removed 7 bases from V and 12 bases from J, with 19 bases in between. The CDR3 is 13 amino acids. From germline, CDR1 is MNHEY and CDR2 SVGEGT. The CDR3 region has the DNA TGTGCCAGCACCGAAGGAGGGCCCCCCCGGCAGTTCTTC. Encoded protein: CASTEGGPPRQFF.

The rearrangement uses TRBV5-1 and TRBJ1-4; a possible D gene is TRBD1 (6 bases). V gave up 0 bases and J gave up 6 bases, with 12 bases separating them. The CDR3 has 15 residues. The germline gives CDR1 SGHRS, CDR2 YFSETQ. The chain's CDR3 is CASSLDQGPDEKLFF. As DNA, the CDR3 is TGCGCCAGCAGCTTGGATCAGGGGCCCGATGAAAAACTGTTTTTT. The full variable domain, in which reference TRBV5-1 and TRBJ1-4 provide the parts outside the CDR3, is KAGVTQTPRYLIKTRGQQVTLSCSPISGHRSVSWYQQTPGQGLQFLFEYFSETQRNKGNFPGRFSGRQFSNSRSEMNVSTLELGDSALYLCASSLDQGPDEKLFFGSGTQLSVL.

The V and J genes are TRBV9 and TRBJ2-7; D is undetermined. Per the germline V gene, CDR1 is SGDLS and CDR2 is YYNGEE. The CDR3 is made up of 12 amino acids. Deletions cut 7 bases from V and 3 bases from J, with 11 bases between. CDR3 nucleotides: TGTGCCAGCGGGGATATGAACTACGAGCAGTACTTC. Its protein product is CASGDMNYEQYF.

This clonotype has a handful of counts. The chain couples TRBV6-5 to TRBJ2-1, with 7 bases matching TRBD2. V lost 0 bases to trimming and J lost 6 bases; unmatched junction nucleotides: 11. This CDR3 has 17 amino acids. Germline loops: CDR1 MNHEY, CDR2 SVGAGI. CDR3 loop: CASSYSFLQGGSNEQFF. The CDR3 DNA follows: TGTGCCAGCAGTTACTCGTTCTTGCAGGGAGGGTCCAATGAGCAGTTCTTC.

The rearrangement uses TRBV12-3 or TRBV12-4 and TRBJ2-1; 7 positions match TRBD1. The CDR3 totals 19 residues. V dropped 5 bases and J dropped 6; count of bases not matched to a gene: 22. CDR3 region: CASSLGNYRGLPWGNEQFF. The CDR3 nucleotides are TGTGCCAGCAGTCTAGGAAACTACAGGGGCCTACCTTGGGGCAATGAGCAGTTCTTC.

This clonotype was seen more than once but under ten times. As DNA, the CDR3 is TGTGCCAGCAGCCAAGCCGACACGGCGCAGTACTTC. This sequence encodes CASSQADTAQYF. The chain joins TRBV3-1 to TRBJ2-7; D uncertain. The CDR3 length is 12 residues. Germline assignment: CDR1 LGHDT and CDR2 YNNKEL (reference sequence). Trimming left V 1 base short and J 9 bases short, with 10 bases between.

The chain has TRBV29-1 and TRBJ2-1; 10 bases align to TRBD2. The CDR3 is 16 amino acids. Germline trimming cut 4 bases from V and 8 bases from J; bases unmatched to any gene: 14. Germline V lookup: CDR1 SQVTM, CDR2 ANQGSEA. The DNA for the CDR3 is TGCAGCGTTGGGAGGGAGCGGGGGGGCGGTATGGATGAGCAGTTCTTC. Protein: CSVGRERGGGMDEQFF.